These T cell receptor beta chains were read from a single sample in a study of CD8 T cells in ankylosing spondylitis. TCRdb used MiXCR to reprocess the 5' RACE reads, holding one entry per CDR3 protein. Of approximately 540,000 distinct CDR3 sequences listed, about 13% are singletons. The sequenced sample was blood, either unsorted or a sorted T cell fraction (not recorded which). The source of these receptors is a male donor with ankylosing spondylitis. The CDR3 runs from the conserved cysteine through the conserved F or W. A D gene is named only where the DNA matches it firmly. Size tells how often a clone was seen (once, few, many) or the class of an expanded clone, and some rows leave it out.

length: 15; D: TRBD1; V: TRBV7-9; J: TRBJ2-7; size: NA; CDR3: CASSEQGTVAYEQYF; DNA: TGTGCCAGCAGCGAACAGGGGACAGTCGCCTACGAGCAGTACTTC
length: 15; D: TRBD1; V: TRBV27; J: TRBJ1-2; size: NA; CDR3: CASSDTGTGNYGYTF; DNA: TGTGCCAGCAGCGATACCGGGACAGGGAACTATGGCTACACCTTC
length: 14; D: TRBD2; V: TRBV5-6; J: TRBJ2-7; size: many; CDR3: CASSLKAGVGEQYF; DNA: TGTGCCAGCAGCCTGAAAGCGGGAGTGGGAGAGCAGTACTTC
length: 14; D: NA; V: TRBV6-5; J: TRBJ1-2; size: NA; CDR3: CASSYSRPDYGYTF; DNA: TGTGCCAGCAGTTACTCTCGGCCTGACTATGGCTACACCTTC
length: 16; D: NA; V: TRBV20-1; J: TRBJ2-1; size: many; CDR3: CSAETSFWAIGNEQFF; DNA: TGCAGTGCTGAAACTTCCTTTTGGGCCATTGGCAATGAGCAGTTCTTC
length: 16; D: NA; V: TRBV12-3/TRBV12-4; J: TRBJ2-1; size: many; CDR3: CASSPLRGDLYNEQFF; DNA: TGTGCCAGCAGCCCCCTAAGGGGGGACCTATACAATGAGCAGTTCTTC
length: 16; D: NA; V: TRBV20-1; J: TRBJ2-2; size: few; CDR3: CSARDSDRMNTGELFF; DNA: TGCAGTGCTAGAGATTCCGACAGGATGAACACCGGGGAGCTGTTTTTT
length: 14; D: TRBD2; V: TRBV29-1; J: TRBJ2-1; size: many; CDR3: CSVTTSGSGNEQFF; DNA: TGCAGCGTTACGACTAGCGGGAGTGGAAATGAGCAGTTCTTC
length: 15; D: NA; V: TRBV11-2; J: TRBJ1-5; size: many; CDR3: CASSLGTRENQPQHF; DNA: TGTGCCAGCAGCTTAGGCACCAGGGAGAATCAGCCCCAGCATTTT
length: 15; D: NA; V: TRBV20-1; J: TRBJ2-7; size: NA; CDR3: CSARDQATSSYEQYF; DNA: TGCAGTGCTAGAGATCAAGCGACTAGCTCCTACGAGCAGTACTTC
length: 15; D: NA; V: TRBV6-1; J: TRBJ2-1; size: few; CDR3: CASSQARTDLNEQFF; DNA: TGTGCCAGCAGTCAAGCAAGGACAGACCTCAATGAGCAGTTCTTC
length: 15; D: TRBD2; V: TRBV6-2/TRBV6-3; J: TRBJ2-2; size: few; CDR3: CASSRGTSRVGELFF; DNA: TGTGCCAGCAGTCGTGGGACTAGTCGGGTCGGGGAGCTGTTTTTT
length: 15; D: TRBD2; V: TRBV20-1; J: TRBJ2-7; size: few; CDR3: CSARGRLADTYEQYF; DNA: TGCAGTGCTAGAGGCCGACTAGCGGATACCTACGAGCAGTACTTC
length: 13; D: NA; V: TRBV25-1; J: TRBJ1-1; size: few; CDR3: CASSEGLTTEAFF; DNA: TGTGCCAGCAGTGAGGGCCTGACCACTGAAGCTTTCTTT
length: 15; D: NA; V: TRBV5-6; J: TRBJ2-3; size: NA; CDR3: CASSSDPIRTYTQYF; DNA: TGTGCCAGCAGCTCGGACCCCATTAGGACCTATACGCAGTATTTT
length: 15; D: NA; V: TRBV11-3; J: TRBJ2-5; size: few; CDR3: CASSPTRTVGETQYF; DNA: TGTGCCAGCAGCCCCACCCGGACTGTTGGGGAGACCCAGTACTTC
length: 14; D: NA; V: TRBV5-1; J: TRBJ2-1; size: many; CDR3: CASSLPRFYNEQFF; DNA: TGCGCCAGCAGCCTCCCCAGGTTCTACAATGAGCAGTTCTTC
length: 14; D: NA; V: TRBV7-2; J: TRBJ2-1; size: few; CDR3: CASSPSRTPHEQFF; DNA: TGTGCCAGCAGCCCCAGTCGGACCCCCCATGAGCAGTTCTTC
length: 11; D: NA; V: TRBV9; J: TRBJ2-1; size: once; CDR3: CASSGGDGQFF; DNA: TGTGCCAGCAGCGGAGGGGACGGACAGTTCTTC
length: 16; D: TRBD2; V: TRBV7-9; J: TRBJ2-1; size: few; CDR3: CASSRAGSGLYNEQFF; DNA: TGTGCCAGCAGCCGAGCGGGGTCGGGACTATACAATGAGCAGTTCTTC
length: 13; D: NA; V: TRBV12-3/TRBV12-4; J: TRBJ2-1; size: few; CDR3: CASSFTAEGEQFF; DNA: TGTGCCAGCAGTTTCACGGCCGAGGGTGAGCAGTTCTTC
length: 14; D: TRBD2; V: TRBV19; J: TRBJ2-1; size: NA; CDR3: CATYSSGDYNEQFF; DNA: TGTGCCACTTACTCTAGCGGGGACTACAATGAGCAGTTCTTC
length: 17; D: TRBD2; V: TRBV11-2; J: TRBJ2-2; size: NA; CDR3: CASSSSRGESGSGELFF; DNA: TGTGCCAGCAGCTCCTCCCGGGGGGAATCGGGGTCCGGGGAGCTGTTTTTT
length: 15; D: TRBD1; V: TRBV12-3/TRBV12-4; J: TRBJ1-6; size: NA; CDR3: CASSDRGRSYSPLHF; DNA: TGTGCCAGCAGTGACAGGGGGCGGTCGTATTCACCCCTCCACTTT
length: 14; D: NA; V: TRBV20-1; J: TRBJ2-7; size: once; CDR3: CSAREGLGDYEQYF; DNA: TGCAGTGCTAGAGAAGGCCTAGGGGACTACGAGCAGTACTTC
length: 14; D: NA; V: TRBV9; J: TRBJ1-2; size: many; CDR3: CASSPQSGTYGYTF; DNA: TGTGCCAGCAGCCCTCAATCCGGGACCTATGGCTACACCTTC
length: 16; D: TRBD2; V: TRBV29-1; J: TRBJ2-1; size: many; CDR3: CSVEVGGTTYYNEQFF; DNA: TGCAGCGTTGAAGTCGGGGGGACCACTTACTACAATGAGCAGTTCTTC
length: 15; D: NA; V: TRBV5-1; J: TRBJ1-2; size: few; CDR3: CASSSGDNRNYGYTF; DNA: TGCGCCAGCAGCTCGGGGGACAACCGTAACTATGGCTACACCTTC
length: 10; D: NA; V: TRBV2; J: TRBJ2-5; size: few; CDR3: CASNQETQYF; DNA: TGTGCCAGCAATCAAGAGACCCAGTACTTC